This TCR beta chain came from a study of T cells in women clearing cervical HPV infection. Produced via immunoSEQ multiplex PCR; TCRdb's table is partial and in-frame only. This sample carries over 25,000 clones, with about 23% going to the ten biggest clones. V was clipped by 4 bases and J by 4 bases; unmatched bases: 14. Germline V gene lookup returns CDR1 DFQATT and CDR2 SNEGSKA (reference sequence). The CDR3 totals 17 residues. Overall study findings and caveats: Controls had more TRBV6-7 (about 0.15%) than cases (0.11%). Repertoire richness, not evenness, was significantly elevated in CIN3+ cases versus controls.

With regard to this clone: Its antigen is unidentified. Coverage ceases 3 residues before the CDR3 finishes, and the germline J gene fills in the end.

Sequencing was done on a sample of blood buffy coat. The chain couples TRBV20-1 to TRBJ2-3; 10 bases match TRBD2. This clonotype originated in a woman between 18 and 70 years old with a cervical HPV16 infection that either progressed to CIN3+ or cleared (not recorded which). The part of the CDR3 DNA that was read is TGCAGTGCTAAGTTGGTGGCTAGCGGGAGCCTTCCAGATACG. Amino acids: CSAKLVASGSLPDT. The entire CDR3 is CSAKLVASGSLPDTQYF.